A single sample gave rise to the 10 T cell receptor beta chains below, sequenced in a study of early T cells in non-severe SARS-CoV-2 infection. MiXCR, run by TCRdb on the 5' RACE reads, gives a single entry per CDR3 protein. The table records 50,000 to 85,000 distinct CDR3 sequences, 8% to 9.5% of them present only once. What was sequenced was whole blood. The source of these receptors is an adult who was a healthcare worker with PCR-confirmed SARS-CoV-2 infection or an uninfected control (not recorded which).

This chain uses TRBV29-1 with TRBJ2-3; no reliable D call. CDR1 is SQVTM, CDR2 ANQGSEA, per germline. V gave up 7 bases and J gave up 4 bases, with 12 bases separating them. This CDR3 comprises 12 residues. The DNA of the CDR3 is TGCAGCGCCCCAATTCGGGCAGATACGCAGTATTTT. Protein product: CSAPIRADTQYF.

The V and J genes are TRBV9 and TRBJ2-1; TRBD2 agrees at 8 bases. This CDR3 has 17 residues. The ends lost 4 bases at V and 5 bases at J; junction bases unmatched: 14. Germline CDR1 SGDLS, CDR2 YYNGEE. CDR3 nucleotides: TGTGCCAGCAGCCCGCACCAGCGGGAGACAGCAAACAATGAGCAGTTCTTC. Amino acids: CASSPHQRETANNEQFF.

Here the CDR3 DNA reads TGTGCCAGCAGTTCCCAGGGCACACCCCTCCACTTT. It translates to CASSSQGTPLHF. V is TRBV12-3 or TRBV12-4 and J is TRBJ1-6, with D maybe TRBD1 (5 bases). The CDR3 length is 12 residues. V lost 4 bases and J 11 bases, leaving 9 bases between the germline ends.

This clonotype was detected only a few times. J is TRBJ2-5 and V is TRBV6-5; 8 bases fit TRBD1. The CDR3 sequence is 12 residues long. Losses at the gene ends were 7 bases for V and 5 bases for J; bases not matched to a gene: 3. Germline V gene data show CDR1 as MNHEY and CDR2 as SVGAGI. The CDR3 sequence: CASTRTGETQYF. The CDR3 nucleotides read TGTGCCAGCACTAGGACAGGGGAGACCCAGTACTTC.

This clonotype was counted at least ten times. This chain links TRBV4-2 with TRBJ2-1; D remains ambiguous. Trimming removed 4 bases from V and 6 bases from J, with 13 bases in between. This CDR3 spans 14 amino acids. Germline CDR1 is LGHNA and CDR2 is YNFKEQ. The CDR3 region is CASSLPGNVNEQFF. Written as DNA, the CDR3 is TGTGCCAGCAGCCTTCCAGGAAATGTCAATGAGCAGTTCTTC.

The table lists this clonotype with many counts. The V call is TRBV20-1, the J call TRBJ2-7; D is unclear. Trimming stripped 1 base from V and 0 bases from J, with 10 bases between. CDR3 length equals 14 residues. Per germline, CDR1 DFQATT and CDR2 SNEGSKA (reference sequence). The CDR3 coding sequence is TGCAGTGCTAGAGCCGAACAGTACTCCTACGAGCAGTACTTC. It yields the protein CSARAEQYSYEQYF.

Only a few counts were recorded for this clonotype. V usage is TRBV20-1 and J usage is TRBJ1-2; a weak D match, TRBD1 (6 bases). CDR3 size: 14 residues. Per the germline V gene, CDR1 is DFQATT and CDR2 is SNEGSKA (reference sequence). V lost 3 bases to trimming and J lost 7 bases, with 18 bases between them. This chain's CDR3 is CSASLEGGRGGYTF. CDR3 bases: TGCAGTGCTAGCCTCGAGGGGGGACGAGGTGGCTACACCTTC.

The V and J genes are TRBV6-1 and TRBJ1-6, with D unclear. The V gene lost 3 bases and the J gene lost 8 bases, with 11 bases spanning the gap. Germline CDR1 and CDR2: MNHNS and SASEGT. The CDR3 contains 14 residues. For the CDR3, the DNA is TGTGCCAGCAGTGACGTGGGCACCTATTCACCCCTCCACTTT. Its translation: CASSDVGTYSPLHF.

The chain is built from TRBV18 and TRBJ1-2; D remains unclear. This CDR3 region has 12 residues. From germline, CDR1 is KGHSH and CDR2 LQKENI. Trimming cost V 5 bases and J 4 bases, with 8 bases left between them. CDR3 loop: CASSVQRYGYTF. In nucleotides, the CDR3 is TGTGCCAGCTCAGTCCAGCGCTATGGCTACACCTTC.

The V gene is TRBV2, the J gene TRBJ2-7, with D possibly matching TRBD1 (6 bases). Deletions cut 1 base from V and 6 bases from J, with 10 bases between. CDR3 length equals 13 residues. CDR1 and CDR2 from the germline V gene are SNHLY and FYNNEI. CDR3 sequence (DNA): TGTGCCAGCAGTGAAGGGGCAGGGGCCGAGCAGTACTTC. Protein product: CASSEGAGAEQYF. Filled out from reference TRBV2 and TRBJ2-7, the complete variable domain reads EPEVTQTPSHQVTQMGQEVILRCVPISNHLYFYWYRQILGQKVEFLVSFYNNEISEKSEIFDDQFSVERPDGSNFTLKIRSTKLEDSAMYFCASSEGAGAEQYFGPGTRLTVT.